This T cell receptor beta chain was recovered during a study of cytomegalovirus exposure and HLA in healthy donors. Study results and caveats: Altogether, 164 TCR beta chains were recorded as cytomegalovirus-associated. Later on, an analysis tied around 17,000 TCR beta sequences to HLA alleles at 0.05 false discovery rate.

This CDR3 spans 12 amino acids. In germline, CDR1 is SGHAT, CDR2 FQNNGV. V was shortened by 3 bases and J by 5 bases, with 7 bases between the two germline ends. PCR amplification relied on 60 Vbeta primers (plus 13 Jbeta primers). This table comes from immunoSEQ multiplex PCR, and its TCRdb copy is limited to in-frame clones, with some not included. The table for this sample gives about 130,000 clones. Points on this clone: Its antigen is currently unknown.

J is TRBJ1-1 and V is TRBV11-2; D not resolved. The sample was PBMCs. The sequence derives from a man younger than 35 in good health and CMV-seronegative. CDR3 DNA: TGTGCCAGCAGCTTTCGGTCTACTGAAGCTTTCTTT. As protein: CASSFRSTEAFF.